A single sample gave rise to the 13 T cell receptor beta chains below, sequenced in a study of OX40 agonist ivuxolimab in advanced cancers. Profiling relied on immunoSEQ multiplex PCR, and the TCRdb table lists in-frame clones only, not all of them. The repertoire holds about 20,000 clones, with just over 85% as singletons. The sequences come from CD4+ or CD8+ T cells sorted from blood, collected in a trial of the OX40 agonist ivuxolimab. Receptor source: an adult with an advanced solid tumor such as melanoma, head and neck, liver or kidney cancer.

Only a few counts were recorded for this clone. The chain employs TRBV5-1 and TRBJ2-5; D is unresolved. Germline CDR1 is SGHRS and CDR2 is YFSETQ. CDR3 length equals 14 residues. V lost 5 bases to trimming and J lost 2 bases, with 13 bases between them. The CDR3 here is CASSILRAQETQYF. In nucleotides, the CDR3 is TGCGCCAGCAGTATACTAAGGGCTCAAGAGACCCAGTACTTC.

The chain has TRBV6-5 and TRBJ1-5; possibly TRBD1 for D (5 bases). V was trimmed by 6 bases and J by 4 bases, leaving 10 bases between them. CDR1 and CDR2 from the germline V gene are MNHEY and SVGAGI. The CDR3 extends over 13 amino acids. This chain's CDR3 is CASRRDVNQPQHF. The CDR3 nucleotides are TGTGCCAGCAGAAGGGACGTTAATCAGCCCCAGCATTTT.

Concerning this clone itself: Compared with germline, one end of the junction differs, possibly owing to a read error. The chain uses TRBV11-1 and TRBJ2-7; 8 bases align to TRBD1. The CDR3 extends over 14 amino acids. CDR1 SGHAT and CDR2 FQDESV come from the germline V gene (reference sequence). The CDR3 loop reads CASSLAGTGYEQYF. The CDR3 nucleotides are TGTGCCAGCAGCCTAGCTGGGACAGGCTACGAGCAGTACTTC.

V is TRBV6-6 and J is TRBJ2-1, with 11 bases aligning to TRBD2. V was clipped by 5 bases and J by 3 bases; unmatched bases: 6. Per the germline V gene, CDR1 is MNHNY and CDR2 is SVGAGI (reference sequence). The CDR3 sequence is 16 residues long. The CDR3, as DNA: TGTGCCAGCAGTCCACTAGCGGGGGCCCGCTACAATGAGCAGTTCTTC. Its protein is CASSPLAGARYNEQFF.

V is TRBV29-1 and J is TRBJ1-5; TRBD1 is a possible D gene (6 bases). The CDR3 loop spans 13 amino acids. V was clipped by 4 bases and J by 4 bases, with 11 bases between them. Germline values: CDR1 SQVTM, CDR2 ANQGSEA. CDR3 amino acids: CSVGGGPNQPQHF. In nucleotides, the CDR3 is TGCAGCGTTGGAGGGGGACCGAATCAGCCCCAGCATTTT.

The chain couples TRBV18 to TRBJ2-7, with TRBD2 matching over 9 bases. Germline CDR1 and CDR2: KGHSH and LQKENI. V gave up 0 bases and J gave up 5 bases; unmatched junction bases: 8. The CDR3 covers 16 residues. CDR3 sequence: CASSPPATSGRNEQYF. In DNA, the CDR3 is TGTGCCAGCTCACCACCGGCAACTAGCGGGCGGAACGAGCAGTACTTC. The complete variable domain, with remaining parts taken from reference TRBV18 and TRBJ2-7, reads NAGVMQNPRHLVRRRGQEARLRCSPMKGHSHVYWYRQLPEEGLKFMVYLQKENIIDESGMPKERFSAEFPKEGPSILRIQQVVRGDSAAYFCASSPPATSGRNEQYFGPGTRLTVT.

The chain joins TRBV1 to TRBJ2-2; TRBD2, the table's D call, lacks a check against the DNA. TRBV1 is noted as a pseudogene. The CDR3 length is 11 residues. CDR3 in DNA: TGCACCAGCAGCCTCGAGGGGGAGCTGTTTTTT. This gives the protein CTSSLEGELFF.

CDR3 in DNA: TGTGCCAGCACTTTAGAGGTAGGGGGTGAAGCTTTCTTT. Translated: CASTLEVGGEAFF. The chain links TRBV6-5 to TRBJ1-1, with a tentative D call TRBD1 (6 bases). The V gene's germline CDR1 is MNHEY and CDR2 SVGAGI. V was cut by 7 bases and J by 7 bases, with 16 bases left in between. The CDR3 is 13 residues long.

CDR3 residues: CASSQISGQGVSETQYF. In DNA form, the CDR3 reads TGTGCCAGCAGCCAGATATCGGGACAGGGGGTATCAGAGACCCAGTACTTC. The J gene is TRBJ2-5, the V gene TRBV4-2, with TRBD1 identical over 11 bases. This CDR3 comprises 17 residues. The germline V gene has CDR1 LGHNA and CDR2 YNFKEQ. V shed 3 bases and J 4 bases; nucleotides not matched to a gene: 10.

The rearrangement joins TRBV19 to TRBJ2-2; 7 bases align to TRBD1. In germline, CDR1 is LNHDA, CDR2 SQIVND (reference sequence). The CDR3 covers 16 residues. V lost 4 bases and J lost 1; bases outside the gene matches: 6. CDR3 DNA: TGTGCCAGTAGTAGAACAGGGGTACAGAACACCGGGGAGCTGTTTTTT. This translates into CASSRTGVQNTGELFF. The whole variable domain, filled in from reference TRBV19 and TRBJ2-2, reads DGGITQSPKYLFRKEGQNVTLSCEQNLNHDAMYWYRQDPGQGLRLIYYSQIVNDFQKGDIAEGYSVSREKKESFPLTVTSAQKNPTAFYLCASSRTGVQNTGELFFGEGSRLTVL.

This chain uses TRBV5-4 with TRBJ1-4, with 7 bases matching TRBD1. Germline V gene lookup returns CDR1 SGHNT and CDR2 YYREEE (reference sequence). This CDR3 region has 14 residues. V was pared by 2 bases and J by 6 bases, with 4 bases of the junction left unmatched. CDR3 protein: CASSFSGTDEKLFF. In DNA form, the CDR3 reads TGTGCCAGCAGCTTTTCTGGGACAGATGAAAAACTGTTTTTT.

This clone appeared a single time. V is TRBV5-1 and J is TRBJ1-1; 11 nucleotides line up with TRBD1. CDR3 length: 16 amino acids. The germline gives CDR1 SGHRS, CDR2 YFSETQ. Losses at the gene ends were 1 base for V and 4 bases for J; bases not matched to a gene: 6. CDR3: CASSLSRGTGGTEAFF. Here the CDR3 DNA reads TGCGCCAGCAGCTTGTCAAGAGGGACAGGGGGCACTGAAGCTTTCTTT.

The chain carries TRBV7-2 and TRBJ2-1, with TRBD2 matching over 8 bases. With V trimmed by 0 bases and J by 3 bases, 7 bases remained unmatched. The CDR3 has 17 amino acids. CDR1 SGHTA and CDR2 FQGNSA come from the germline V gene. CDR3 residues: CASSLALSGGRYNEQFF. Written as DNA, the CDR3 is TGTGCCAGCAGCTTAGCGCTGAGCGGGGGCCGCTACAATGAGCAGTTCTTC.